This T cell receptor beta chain was identified during a study of graft-versus-host responses after intestinal transplantation. Looking at the study overall: Tacrolimus and steroids were given for around 3 years to all recipients after anti-thymocyte globulin induction. General study points: Circulating GvH clone levels at their peak were associated with HvG declines (early post-transplant).

The assay was immunoSEQ multiplex PCR, and TCRdb's table has in-frame clones only and misses some. The profile covers tens of thousands of clones, with 85% to 95% appearing a single time and roughly 0.17% taken by the ten largest. With regard to this clone: Antigen: not known.

V dropped 6 bases and J dropped 4; count of bases not matched to a gene: 9. Germline V lookup: CDR1 MDHEN, CDR2 SYDVKM. The CDR3 is made up of 15 amino acids. The receptor was isolated from a human donor who was the organ donor for an intestinal transplant. The sample consisted of unstimulated CD4+ T cells sorted from spleen or lymph node cells, taken before transplant. The gene calls are TRBV28 and TRBJ1-3; 7 bases align to TRBD1. The CDR3 sequence: CASSQRGLQGNTIYF. The CDR3 nucleotides are TGTGCCAGCAGCCAGAGGGGGCTCCAAGGAAACACCATATATTTT.